This T cell receptor (delta chain) was profiled in a study of gamma-delta chains in newborns, infants, children. Turning to the study itself: Polyclonal expansion of innate γδ T cells after birth follows microbial exposure.

TCRdb reanalyzed the reads using CATT. The sample lists some 8,300 delta-chain clones, around 1.6% occurring once. This clone qualifies as medium-sized. The sample has other DNA sequences that encode this CDR3 too. Trimming removed 3 bases from V and 8 bases from J; junction bases left unmatched: 8. Per germline, CDR1 GEAIGNYY and CDR2 EKD. CDR3 length: 15 amino acids. The origin of this receptor is a child who was a newborn, infant or young child, either healthy, febrile or measles-vaccinated (not recorded which). The sequenced material came from blood. V and J are TRDV2 and TRDJ1, with 13 bases that match TRDD3. The CDR3 DNA is TGTGCCTGTGACCCTGTACTGGGGGATACGGGGAAACTCATCTTT. Translating it yields CACDPVLGDTGKLIF.